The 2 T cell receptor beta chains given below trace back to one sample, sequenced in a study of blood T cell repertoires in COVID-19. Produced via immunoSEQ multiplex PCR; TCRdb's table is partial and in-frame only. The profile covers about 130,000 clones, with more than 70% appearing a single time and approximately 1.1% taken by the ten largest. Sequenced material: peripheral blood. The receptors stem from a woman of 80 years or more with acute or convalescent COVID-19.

The CDR3 coding sequence is TGTGCCAGCAGCTTAGGACCCGGACAGCAAGAGACCCAGTACTTC. Its protein is CASSLGPGQQETQYF. The chain carries TRBV7-3 and TRBJ2-5; a possible D gene is TRBD1 (6 bases). The CDR3 is made up of 15 amino acids. Germline CDR1 and CDR2: SGHTA and FQGTGA. Trimming took off 2 bases at V and 2 bases at J, with 12 bases between the two ends.

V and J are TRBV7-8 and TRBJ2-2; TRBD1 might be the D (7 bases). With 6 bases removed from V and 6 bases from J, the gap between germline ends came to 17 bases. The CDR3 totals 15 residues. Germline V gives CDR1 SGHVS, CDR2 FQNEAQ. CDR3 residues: CASRRIRGESGELFF. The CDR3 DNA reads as TGTGCCAGCAGACGTATCAGGGGGGAATCCGGGGAGCTGTTTTTT.